The sequence of this TCR beta chain was determined in a study of blood T cell repertoires in COVID-19. The germline V gene has CDR1 SGHVS and CDR2 FQNEAQ. This CDR3 is built from 16 residues. V shed 2 bases, J shed 5 bases, and the junction held 8 bases outside the gene matches. The protocol was immunoSEQ multiplex PCR, while the TCRdb copy is restricted to in-frame clones and leaves out a portion. This table has 100,000 to 150,000 clones, roughly 80% appearing once. The chain couples TRBV7-8 to TRBJ2-2; 7 bases fit TRBD2. This receptor was taken from a human donor in a cohort sampled during active COVID-19. The sequenced sample consisted of peripheral blood. The CDR3 reads CASSLSPAGLTGELFF. The CDR3 DNA reads TGTGCCAGCAGCTTATCTCCAGCGGGGTTAACCGGGGAGCTGTTTTTT.